These 27 T cell receptor beta chains came from one sample sequenced in a study of T-cell reconstitution after alpha-beta-depleted transplantation in children. Unique molecular identifiers were built into the TCRbeta library. Each CDR3 protein is one row after TCRdb ran MiXCR on the PCR reads. In the table there are about 830,000 distinct CDR3 sequences, less than 20% of which are singletons. The sequences come from PBMCs, mostly from graft donor cells, collected 360 days after TCRalphabeta/CD19-depleted stem cell transplant. The receptor set was obtained from a male patient under 18 who had a stem cell transplant for acute lymphoblastic leukemia, so the T cells may come from the graft donor.

Only one count was recorded for this clonotype. The rearrangement links TRBV5-1 to TRBJ2-1; 14 bases map to TRBD2. There are 17 residues in the CDR3. Germline assignment: CDR1 SGHRS and CDR2 YFSETQ. The trim removed 2 bases at V and 9 bases at J, leaving 10 bases unmatched. Here the CDR3 reads CASSFSVNGTSGSEQFF. The CDR3 DNA is TGCGCCAGCAGCTTCTCGGTAAACGGGACTAGCGGGAGTGAGCAGTTCTTC.

This chain joins TRBV6-5 and TRBJ1-1; no clear D gene. CDR1 is MNHEY, CDR2 SVGAGI, per germline. The V and J ends lost 6 bases and 8 bases respectively, with 13 bases between them. The CDR3 is 12 amino acids. The CDR3 reads CASSRYIGEAFF. The CDR3 DNA reads as TGTGCCAGCAGCCGTTACATCGGGGAAGCTTTCTTT.

This clonotype was counted only a few times. The J gene is TRBJ2-2, the V gene TRBV15, with D hard to call. V was shortened by 0 bases and J by 6 bases, with 5 bases between the two germline ends. This CDR3 is built from 13 residues. Germline lookup yields CDR1 LNHNV and CDR2 YYDKDF (reference sequence). In DNA form, the CDR3 reads TGTGCCACCAGCAGAGATGACCCCGGGGAGCTGTTTTTT. It is translated as CATSRDDPGELFF.

This clonotype has only a few counts. This chain joins TRBV20-1 and TRBJ2-7, with TRBD2 matching over 8 bases. With V trimmed by 5 bases and J by 6 bases, 12 bases remained unmatched. The CDR3 spans 14 residues. Germline V CDR1 and CDR2: DFQATT, SNEGSKA (reference sequence). CDR3: CSASQISGSGEQYF. CDR3 sequence (DNA): TGCAGTGCTTCCCAGATAAGCGGGAGTGGCGAGCAGTACTTC.

This clonotype was detected only a few times. This chain uses TRBV20-1 with TRBJ1-1, with TRBD1 as a possible D gene (5 bases). The CDR3 is 14 amino acids. V was trimmed by 6 bases and J by 2 bases, leaving 16 bases between them. Germline assignment: CDR1 DFQATT and CDR2 SNEGSKA (reference sequence). CDR3 bases: TGCAGTGCAAGAAGGGGCGGCCTTAACACTGAAGCTTTCTTT. It yields the protein CSARRGGLNTEAFF.

This clonotype was observed a few times. The V call is TRBV7-9, the J call TRBJ1-5; TRBD1 might be the D (5 bases). Per germline, CDR1 SEHNR and CDR2 FQNEAQ (reference sequence). V lost 4 bases, J lost 8 bases, and 18 bases lay in between. This CDR3 has 15 residues. CDR3 nucleotide sequence: TGTGCCAGCAGCTCCGCGCGGGGCCGGGATAAGCCCCAGCATTTT. It codes for CASSSARGRDKPQHF.

This clonotype appeared a few times. The rearrangement uses TRBV4-1 and TRBJ2-2; D is uncertain. Trimming removed 7 bases at V and 0 bases at J, with 9 bases between. Per germline, CDR1 MGHRA and CDR2 YSYEKL. CDR3 length: 14 residues. CDR3 amino acids: CASMIGSNTGELFF. CDR3 nucleotides: TGCGCCAGCATGATCGGCTCGAACACCGGGGAGCTGTTTTTT.

V is TRBV12-3 or TRBV12-4 and J is TRBJ2-5, with D hard to call. The CDR3 length is 12 residues. The V gene lost 4 bases and the J gene lost 5 bases, with 8 bases spanning the gap. CDR3 DNA sequence: TGTGCCAGCAGTTCCCTCTGGGAGACCCAGTACTTC. Translating it yields CASSSLWETQYF.

CDR3 coding DNA: TGTGCCAGCAGCGGCTTGGGCCCCGAAGGTGGACTAGATGAGGACGAGCAGTACTTC. Translation: CASSGLGPEGGLDEDEQYF. This chain uses TRBV7-8 with TRBJ2-7; TRBD2 matches at 7 bases. CDR3 size: 19 residues. Germline CDR1 SGHVS, CDR2 FQNEAQ. The ends lost 5 bases at V and 5 bases at J; junction bases unmatched: 24.

V gene TRBV20-1 combines with J gene TRBJ1-4, with D possibly matching TRBD1 (6 bases). The V end lost 4 bases, the J end lost 5 bases, and 11 bases lay between the germline ends. Germline lookup yields CDR1 DFQATT and CDR2 SNEGSKA (reference sequence). The CDR3 contains 13 residues. CDR3 DNA sequence: TGCAGTGCTATACAGGGTTTAAATGAAAAACTGTTTTTT. Amino acids: CSAIQGLNEKLFF.

The V and J genes are TRBV5-6 and TRBJ2-3; D unresolved. V lost 6 bases to trimming and J lost 4 bases, with 12 bases between them. Germline CDR1 reads SGHDT; CDR2 reads YYEEEE. The CDR3 is 13 residues long. The chain's CDR3 is CASTPGPADTQYF. The CDR3 nucleotides read TGTGCCAGCACCCCCGGCCCGGCAGATACGCAGTATTTT.

As regards this clonotype: The DNA is omitted, as the CDR3 cannot be located on it reliably, and the CDR3 follows TCRdb's listing. The chain has TRBV7-2 and TRBJ2-1; the tabulated D call, TRBD2, remains unverified against the DNA. Germline CDR1 and CDR2: SGHTA and FQGNSA. Both ends counted, the CDR3 spans 17 residues. Here the CDR3 reads CASSLRAGTSGDNEQFF.

There are a few counts of this clonotype. The chain uses TRBV20-1 and TRBJ2-1; 7 positions match TRBD2. CDR3 size: 15 residues. Unmatched junction bases numbered 5, after V lost 3 bases and J lost 0 bases. In germline, CDR1 is DFQATT, CDR2 SNEGSKA (reference sequence). CDR3 in DNA: TGCAGTGCTAGGTTCGGGGGGAGCTCCTACAATGAGCAGTTCTTC. Amino acid sequence: CSARFGGSSYNEQFF.

This clonotype has a count of ten or more. The chain is built from TRBV12-3 or TRBV12-4 and TRBJ2-7; 9 nucleotides line up with TRBD1. The CDR3 length is 15 residues. The trim removed 8 bases at V and 3 bases at J, leaving 11 bases unmatched. CDR3 in DNA: TGTGCCAGCTCTTATGCAGGGACAGGGAACTACGAGCAGTACTTC. It codes for CASSYAGTGNYEQYF.

This clonotype has ten or more counts. J is TRBJ2-3 and V is TRBV11-2, with TRBD2 matching over 9 bases. V dropped 5 bases and J dropped 0; count of bases not matched to a gene: 6. This CDR3 is 16 amino acids long. CDR1 and CDR2 from the germline V gene are SGHAT and FQNNGV. The chain's CDR3 is CASSIRLAASTDTQYF. The CDR3, as DNA: TGTGCCAGCAGCATTAGACTAGCGGCTAGCACAGATACGCAGTATTTT.

This chain links TRBV5-1 with TRBJ2-5, with 8 positions matching TRBD2. V dropped 4 bases and J dropped 3; count of bases not matched to a gene: 8. Germline V gene lookup returns CDR1 SGHRS and CDR2 YFSETQ. The CDR3 is made up of 15 amino acids. The CDR3 is CASSTGTRVKETQYF. CDR3 bases: TGCGCCAGCAGCACCGGGACTAGAGTTAAAGAGACCCAGTACTTC.

The gene calls are TRBV29-1 and TRBJ1-1, with D possibly matching TRBD1 (6 bases). The CDR3 extends over 12 amino acids. V gave up 4 bases and J gave up 4 bases, with 10 bases separating them. Per germline, CDR1 SQVTM and CDR2 ANQGSEA. The CDR3 DNA sequence: TGCAGCGTTGTTCAACAGGGCACTGAAGCTTTCTTT. The encoded protein is CSVVQQGTEAFF.

J is TRBJ2-1 and V is TRBV27; tentatively, D is TRBD1 or TRBD2 (5 bases each). V was pared by 2 bases and J by 0 bases, with 11 bases between. This CDR3 has 16 residues. Germline assignment: CDR1 MNHEY and CDR2 SMNVEV (reference sequence). In nucleotides, the CDR3 is TGTGCCAGCAGTTTAGGGGGACCACTCTCCTACAATGAGCAGTTCTTC. Protein product: CASSLGGPLSYNEQFF.

The rearrangement joins TRBV5-5 to TRBJ2-3; 9 bases align to TRBD2. The CDR3 covers 16 residues. Trimming at V came to 2 bases and at J to 0 bases, leaving 4 bases not matched to a gene. CDR1 and CDR2 from the germline V gene are SGHKS and YYEKEE (reference sequence). This CDR3 is CASSFGLAISTDTQYF. Written as DNA, the CDR3 is TGTGCCAGCAGCTTCGGACTAGCGATCAGCACAGATACGCAGTATTTT.

The table lists this clonotype with many counts. V is TRBV20-1 and J is TRBJ2-7; possible D gene TRBD1, 6 bases. V was shortened by 3 bases and J by 7 bases, with 22 bases between the two germline ends. Germline CDR1 DFQATT, CDR2 SNEGSKA (reference sequence). The CDR3 loop spans 15 amino acids. CDR3 DNA sequence: TGCAGTGCTAGGGAACATGGGGGCCCCAGCTTAGAGCAGTACTTC. As protein: CSAREHGGPSLEQYF.

This clonotype has a count of ten or more. The chain joins TRBV7-8 to TRBJ2-1, with D possibly TRBD1 on 5 matching bases. The CDR3 loop spans 17 amino acids. Trimming cost V 1 base and J 6 bases, with 19 bases left between them. Germline V gives CDR1 SGHVS, CDR2 FQNEAQ. This chain's CDR3 is CASSLVLLQVTTNEQFF. The CDR3 DNA follows: TGTGCCAGCAGCTTAGTCCTTTTACAGGTCACGACCAATGAGCAGTTCTTC.

This rearrangement joins TRBV9 to TRBJ1-6; a weak D match, TRBD1 (5 bases). V dropped 7 bases and J dropped 6 bases, with 11 bases sitting between them. Germline V gene sequence: CDR1 SGDLS, CDR2 YYNGEE. CDR3 length equals 13 residues. CDR3 nucleotides: TGTGCCAGCCCCGGGGGAGGTAATTCACCCCTCCACTTT. This encodes CASPGGGNSPLHF.

This clonotype was counted between two and nine times. The chain employs TRBV12-3 or TRBV12-4 and TRBJ2-7, with 11 bases identical to TRBD2. Trimming removed 5 bases from V and 5 bases from J; junction bases left unmatched: 8. The CDR3 contains 15 residues. In DNA form, the CDR3 reads TGTGCCAGCAGTCCCGCCGTGGGACTAGCGGACGAGCAGTACTTC. It is translated as CASSPAVGLADEQYF.

The chain combines TRBV20-1 with TRBJ2-7; TRBD1 matches 11 bases. Germline V gene sequence: CDR1 DFQATT, CDR2 SNEGSKA (reference sequence). The ends lost 2 bases at V and 2 bases at J; junction bases unmatched: 2. The CDR3 extends over 14 amino acids. The CDR3 region is CSARRDRGTYEQYF. CDR3 DNA: TGCAGTGCTAGAAGGGACAGGGGGACCTACGAGCAGTACTTC.

This clonotype was seen a handful of times. DNA for the CDR3: TGTGCCAGCAGCTCACGGCCAGGGACAGGGGCCTTTGGGTATGGCTACACCTTC. Amino acids: CASSSRPGTGAFGYGYTF. This chain links TRBV11-1 with TRBJ1-2, with 10 bases fitting TRBD1. V gave up 4 bases and J gave up 5 bases; unmatched junction bases: 16. The CDR3 extends over 18 amino acids. Germline values: CDR1 SGHAT, CDR2 FQDESV (reference sequence).

This clonotype has a handful of counts. The chain joins TRBV29-1 to TRBJ2-3; no clear D. Trimming stripped 1 base from V and 7 bases from J, with 12 bases between. The CDR3 runs to 13 residues. Germline V lookup: CDR1 SQVTM, CDR2 ANQGSEA. In DNA form, the CDR3 reads TGCAGCGTTGAAGGAAATTTAGGATATACGCAGTATTTT. Protein product: CSVEGNLGYTQYF.

The rearrangement uses TRBV11-2 and TRBJ1-3; D unresolved. Germline V CDR1 and CDR2: SGHAT, FQNNGV. This CDR3 region has 15 residues. V lost 2 bases and J lost 3, with 11 bases in between. CDR3 sequence reads: CASSLTLRGGNTIYF. The CDR3 DNA reads TGTGCCAGCAGCTTAACCCTTCGTGGTGGAAACACCATATATTTT.